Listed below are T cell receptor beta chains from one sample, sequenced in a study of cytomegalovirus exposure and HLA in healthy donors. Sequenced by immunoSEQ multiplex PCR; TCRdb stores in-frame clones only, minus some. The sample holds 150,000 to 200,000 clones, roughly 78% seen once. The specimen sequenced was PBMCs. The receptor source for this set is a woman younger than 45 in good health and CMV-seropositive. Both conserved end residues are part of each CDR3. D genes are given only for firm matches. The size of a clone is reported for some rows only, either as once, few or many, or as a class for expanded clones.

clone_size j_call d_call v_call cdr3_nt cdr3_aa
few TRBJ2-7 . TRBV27 TGTGCCAGCAGTGATACCGTCAGTTCCTACGAGCAGTACTTC CASSDTVSSYEQYF
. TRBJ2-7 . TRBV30 TGTGCCTGGACCCAGACAGGCCAGGCCTACGAGCAGTACTTC CAWTQTGQAYEQYF
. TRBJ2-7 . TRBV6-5 TGTGCCAGCAGCAGCCGGGACTGGCCCTACGAGCAGTACTTC CASSSRDWPYEQYF
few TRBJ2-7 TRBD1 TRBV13 TGTGCCAGCAGCCCCAAGAACAGGGGGCAATACGAGCAGTACTTC CASSPKNRGQYEQYF
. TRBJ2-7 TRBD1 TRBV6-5 TGTGCCAGCAGTTACTCGACAGGGAACGAGCAGTACTTC CASSYSTGNEQYF
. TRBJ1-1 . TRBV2 TGTGCCAGCGAGGGATTGGGCCTCACTGAAGCTTTCTTT CASEGLGLTEAFF
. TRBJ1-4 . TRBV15 TGTGCCACCAGCAGAGATGTCGTGCACAGGGAAAAACTGTTTTTT CATSRDVVHREKLFF
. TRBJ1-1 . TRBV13 TGTGCCAGCAGCTTCAGGGTACCTGAAGCTTTCTTT CASSFRVPEAFF
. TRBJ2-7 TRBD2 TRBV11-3 TGTGCCAGCAGCTCTCGGGGGAGCGGGGGAACCTACGAGCAGTACTTC CASSSRGSGGTYEQYF
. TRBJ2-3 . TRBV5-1 TGCGCCAGCAGCTTGGCGGCAGGGGGCACAGATACGCAGTATTTT CASSLAAGGTDTQYF
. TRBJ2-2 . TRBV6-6 TGTGCCAGCAGTTCCGGACACTCTACGAACACCGGGGAGCTGTTTTTT CASSSGHSTNTGELFF
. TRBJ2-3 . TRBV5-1 TGCGCCAGCAGCTTGATTGCTCAGGGGCCGGGCACAGATACGCAGTATTTT CASSLIAQGPGTDTQYF
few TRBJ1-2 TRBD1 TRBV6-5 TGTGCCAGCAGTTACTCGGGGACAGACCTTAACTATGGCTACACCTTC CASSYSGTDLNYGYTF
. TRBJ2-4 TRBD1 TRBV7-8 TGTGCCAGCAGCTTAGAGGGGCAGGGGGAACTAGCCAAAAACATTCAGTACTTC CASSLEGQGELAKNIQYF
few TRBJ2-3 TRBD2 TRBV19 TGTGCCAGTTTGGCGGGAGACGCAGATACGCAGTATTTT CASLAGDADTQYF
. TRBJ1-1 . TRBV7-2 TGTGCCAGCAGTATCATAACTCGGGGGAACACTGAAGCTTTCTTT CASSIITRGNTEAFF